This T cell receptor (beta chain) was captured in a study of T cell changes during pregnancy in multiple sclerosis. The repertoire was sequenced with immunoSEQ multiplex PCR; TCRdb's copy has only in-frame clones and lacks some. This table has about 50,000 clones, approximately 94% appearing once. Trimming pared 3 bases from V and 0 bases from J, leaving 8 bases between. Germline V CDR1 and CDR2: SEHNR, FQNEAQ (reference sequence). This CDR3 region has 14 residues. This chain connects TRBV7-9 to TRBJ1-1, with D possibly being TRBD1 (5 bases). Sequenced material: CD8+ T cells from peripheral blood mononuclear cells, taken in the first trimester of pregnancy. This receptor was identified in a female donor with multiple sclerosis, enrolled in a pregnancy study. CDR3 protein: CASSLPTVNTEAFF. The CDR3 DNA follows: TGTGCCAGCAGCTTGCCGACAGTGAACACTGAAGCTTTCTTT.